This T cell receptor (beta chain) was found in a study of beta chain features in type 1 diabetes. V shed 3 bases and J 6 bases; nucleotides not matched to a gene: 8. The CDR3 has 15 amino acids. Germline V gene sequence: CDR1 MDHEN, CDR2 SYDVKM. cDNA synthesis used the whole RNA isolate, giving expressed TCRB sequences. Sequencing used immunoSEQ multiplex PCR; TCRdb keeps in-frame clones, though not all of them. The repertoire includes roughly 400,000 clones, approximately 15% of them detected once, and roughly 0.019% sits in the top ten. This chain connects TRBV28 to TRBJ2-1, with TRBD2 identical over 7 bases. Sequencing was performed on naive CD4+ T cells from blood. This TCR derives from a young woman in good health. The CDR3 here is CASSFYAGAVNEQFF. CDR3 coding DNA: TGTGCCAGCAGTTTCTACGCGGGAGCGGTCAATGAGCAGTTCTTC.